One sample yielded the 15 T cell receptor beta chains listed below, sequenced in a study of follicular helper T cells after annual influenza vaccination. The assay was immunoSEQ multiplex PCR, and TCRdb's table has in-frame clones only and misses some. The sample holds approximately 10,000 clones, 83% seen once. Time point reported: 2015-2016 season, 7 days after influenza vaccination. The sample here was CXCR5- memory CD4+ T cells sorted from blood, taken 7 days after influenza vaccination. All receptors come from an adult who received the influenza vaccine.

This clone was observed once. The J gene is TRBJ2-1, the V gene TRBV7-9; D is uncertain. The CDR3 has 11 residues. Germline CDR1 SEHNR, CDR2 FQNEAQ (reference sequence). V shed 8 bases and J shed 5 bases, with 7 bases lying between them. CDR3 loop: CASQRDNEQFF. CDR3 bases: TGTGCCAGCCAAAGGGACAATGAGCAGTTCTTC.

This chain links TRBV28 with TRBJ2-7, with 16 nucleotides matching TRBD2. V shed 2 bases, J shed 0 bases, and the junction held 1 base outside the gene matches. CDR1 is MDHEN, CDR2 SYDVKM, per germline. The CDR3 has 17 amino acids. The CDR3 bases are TGTGCCAGCAGTTTAGGGACTAGCGGGGGGGTCTCCTACGAGCAGTACTTC. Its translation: CASSLGTSGGVSYEQYF.

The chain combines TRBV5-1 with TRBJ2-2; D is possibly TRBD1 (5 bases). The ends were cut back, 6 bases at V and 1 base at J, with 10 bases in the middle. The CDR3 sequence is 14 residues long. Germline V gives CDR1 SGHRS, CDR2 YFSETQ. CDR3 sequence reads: CASTPGQNTGELFF. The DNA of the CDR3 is TGCGCCAGCACCCCTGGACAGAACACCGGGGAGCTGTTTTTT.

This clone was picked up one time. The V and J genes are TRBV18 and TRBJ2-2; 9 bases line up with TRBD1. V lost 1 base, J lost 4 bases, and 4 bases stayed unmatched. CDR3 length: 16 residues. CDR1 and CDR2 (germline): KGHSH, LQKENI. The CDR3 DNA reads TGTGCCAGCTCACCACTACAGGGGGCGAGCACCGGGGAGCTGTTTTTT. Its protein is CASSPLQGASTGELFF.

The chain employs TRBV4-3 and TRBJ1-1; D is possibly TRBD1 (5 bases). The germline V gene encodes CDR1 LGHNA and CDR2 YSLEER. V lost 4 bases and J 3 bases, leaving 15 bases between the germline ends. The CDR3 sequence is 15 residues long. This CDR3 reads CASSRRQFRDTEAFF. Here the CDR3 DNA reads TGCGCCAGCAGCCGCCGACAGTTTAGAGACACTGAAGCTTTCTTT.

CDR3 residues: CASSVDTNHQPQHF. The CDR3 nucleotides are TGTGCCAGCAGCGTGGACACAAACCATCAGCCCCAGCATTTT. The chain employs TRBV9 and TRBJ1-5; D possibly corresponds to TRBD1 (5 bases). The V end lost 2 bases, the J end lost 5 bases, and 11 bases lay between the germline ends. The germline CDR1 and CDR2 sequences are SGDLS and YYNGEE. The CDR3 has 14 residues.

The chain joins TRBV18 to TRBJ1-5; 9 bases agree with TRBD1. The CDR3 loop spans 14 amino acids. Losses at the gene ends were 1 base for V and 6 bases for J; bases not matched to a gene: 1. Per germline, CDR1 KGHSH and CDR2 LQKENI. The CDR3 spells CASSPQTGGQPQHF. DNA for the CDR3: TGTGCCAGCTCACCACAGACAGGGGGTCAGCCCCAGCATTTT.

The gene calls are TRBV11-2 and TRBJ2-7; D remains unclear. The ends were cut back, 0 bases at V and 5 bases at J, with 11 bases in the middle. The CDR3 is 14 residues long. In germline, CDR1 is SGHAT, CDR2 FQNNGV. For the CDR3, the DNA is TGTGCCAGCAGCTTAGATACCCTGACGGACGAGCAGTACTTC. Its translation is CASSLDTLTDEQYF.

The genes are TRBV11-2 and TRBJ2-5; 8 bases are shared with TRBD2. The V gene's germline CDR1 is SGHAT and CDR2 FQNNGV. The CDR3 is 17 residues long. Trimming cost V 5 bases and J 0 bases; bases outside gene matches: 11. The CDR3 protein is CASSRGEPSGYQETQYF. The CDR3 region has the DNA TGTGCCAGCAGCCGGGGGGAGCCTAGCGGGTACCAAGAGACCCAGTACTTC.

CDR3 residues: CASSLGTYYEQYF. The DNA for the CDR3 is TGTGCCAGCAGCTTAGGGACATACTACGAGCAGTACTTC. The chain has TRBV7-9 and TRBJ2-7; D is possibly TRBD1 (5 bases). The CDR3 is 13 amino acids. Trimming shortened V by 1 base and J by 3 bases, and 7 bases separated the two germline ends. The V gene's germline CDR1 is SEHNR and CDR2 FQNEAQ (reference sequence). Based on the CDR3 plus reference TRBV7-9 and TRBJ2-7, the full variable domain is DTGVSQNPRHKITKRGQNVTFRCDPISEHNRLYWYRQTLGQGPEFLTYFQNEAQLEKSRLLSDRFSAERPKGSFSTLEIQRTEQGDSAMYLCASSLGTYYEQYFGPGTRLTVT.

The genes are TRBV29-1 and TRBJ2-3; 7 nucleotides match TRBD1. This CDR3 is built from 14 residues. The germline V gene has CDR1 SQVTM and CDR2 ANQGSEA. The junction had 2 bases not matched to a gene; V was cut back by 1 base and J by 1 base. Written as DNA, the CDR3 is TGCAGCGTTGAAGGTGGACAGGGCACAGATACGCAGTATTTT. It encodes CSVEGGQGTDTQYF.

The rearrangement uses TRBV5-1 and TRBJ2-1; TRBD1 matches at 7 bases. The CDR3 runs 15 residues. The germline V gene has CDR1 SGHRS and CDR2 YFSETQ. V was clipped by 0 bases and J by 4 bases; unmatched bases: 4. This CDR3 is CASSLGQGVYNEQFF. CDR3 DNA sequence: TGCGCCAGCAGCTTGGGACAGGGTGTTTACAATGAGCAGTTCTTC.

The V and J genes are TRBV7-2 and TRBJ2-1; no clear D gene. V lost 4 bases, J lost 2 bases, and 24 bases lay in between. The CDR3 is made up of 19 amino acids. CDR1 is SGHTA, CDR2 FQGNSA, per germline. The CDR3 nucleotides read TGTGCCAGCAGCTACCTACCGGGCTCACTCATGGCCACCTACAATGAGCAGTTCTTC. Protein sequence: CASSYLPGSLMATYNEQFF. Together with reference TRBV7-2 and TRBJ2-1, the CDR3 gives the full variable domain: GAGVSQSPSNKVTEKGKDVELRCDPISGHTALYWYRQSLGQGLEFLIYFQGNSAPDKSGLPSDRFSAERTGGSVSTLTIQRTQQEDSAVYLCASSYLPGSLMATYNEQFFGPGTRLTVL.

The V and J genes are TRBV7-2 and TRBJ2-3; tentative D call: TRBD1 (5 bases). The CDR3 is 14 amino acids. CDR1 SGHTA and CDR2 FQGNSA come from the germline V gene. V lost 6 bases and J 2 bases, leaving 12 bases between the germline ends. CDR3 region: CASSWGGSTDTQYF. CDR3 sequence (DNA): TGTGCCAGCAGTTGGGGCGGATCCACAGATACGCAGTATTTT.

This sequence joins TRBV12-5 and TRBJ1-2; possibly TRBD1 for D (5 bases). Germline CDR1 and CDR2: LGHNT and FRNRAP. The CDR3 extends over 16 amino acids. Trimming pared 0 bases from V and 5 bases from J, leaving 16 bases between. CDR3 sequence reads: CASGLVTGQRRYGYTF. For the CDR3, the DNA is TGTGCTAGTGGTTTGGTAACGGGGCAGAGGAGATATGGCTACACCTTC.